These T cell receptor beta chains were read from a single sample in a study of OX40 agonist ivuxolimab in advanced cancers. Profiled with immunoSEQ multiplex PCR; TCRdb holds only in-frame clones, not every one. The table has roughly 93,000 clones, approximately 90% seen once. Sample: CD4+ or CD8+ T cells sorted from blood, taken in a trial of the OX40 agonist ivuxolimab. The source is an adult with an advanced solid tumor such as melanoma, head and neck, liver or kidney cancer. Both conserved end residues are part of each CDR3. Fields, in order: J gene, V gene, CDR3 protein.

TRBJ2-7	TRBV18	CASSPLSPQGQGSYEQYF
TRBJ1-1	TRBV25-1	CASSITGPPRAFF
TRBJ2-1	TRBV5-4	CASSPPGGSSYNEQFF
TRBJ2-1	TRBV6-1	CASMASLGTPQVF
TRBJ1-4	TRBV30	CAWSFRGGEKLFF
TRBJ1-1	TRBV7-2	CASSFTGVAEAFF
TRBJ2-5	TRBV11-2	CASSLVRSGAETQYF
TRBJ2-1	TRBV28	CASSGRPENEQFF
TRBJ2-1	TRBV19	CASSVSGTEINEQFF
TRBJ1-4	TRBV27	CASRDREFNEKLFF
TRBJ2-6	TRBV30	CAWTTGQSSGANVLTF
TRBJ1-5	TRBV6-4	CASSDPQGSQPQHF
TRBJ1-5	TRBV7-3	CASSLPDQPQHF
TRBJ1-1	TRBV7-8	CASSTSLMNTEAFF
TRBJ2-1	TRBV6-5	CASSYLLSKSNEQFF
TRBJ2-7	TRBV5-6	CASSSGHYEQYF
TRBJ1-5	TRBV4-1	CASSRPPGGIDNQPQHF
TRBJ2-7	TRBV7-2	CASSPSHEQYF
.	TRBV18	CASSPGQGFEQYF
TRBJ2-5	TRBV5-1	CASSERQISQETQYF
TRBJ2-7	TRBV28	CASTKGRGYEQYF
TRBJ2-5	TRBV11-3	CASSLAPATSETQYF
TRBJ1-2	TRBV5-3	CARSLDGVGYGYTF
TRBJ2-1	TRBV5-6	CASRQNRNNEQFF
TRBJ2-5	TRBV19	CASSLTKAVMSETQYF
TRBJ1-1	TRBV18	CASSYRENTEAFF
TRBJ2-1	TRBV4-2	CASSQTGDDEQFF
TRBJ2-7	TRBV5-1	CASRRGGQTSYEQYF
TRBJ2-6	TRBV4-1	CASSLWDRDSTGANVLTF
TRBJ1-5	TRBV28	CASSRTSLEPQHF
TRBJ2-1	TRBV5-4	CASSPPRTSPSPEQFF
TRBJ2-1	TRBV15	CATSRDALLNEQFF
TRBJ1-2	TRBV21-1	CASSKESRTAGFSTF
TRBJ2-3	TRBV27	CASSLILAGRGTDTQYF